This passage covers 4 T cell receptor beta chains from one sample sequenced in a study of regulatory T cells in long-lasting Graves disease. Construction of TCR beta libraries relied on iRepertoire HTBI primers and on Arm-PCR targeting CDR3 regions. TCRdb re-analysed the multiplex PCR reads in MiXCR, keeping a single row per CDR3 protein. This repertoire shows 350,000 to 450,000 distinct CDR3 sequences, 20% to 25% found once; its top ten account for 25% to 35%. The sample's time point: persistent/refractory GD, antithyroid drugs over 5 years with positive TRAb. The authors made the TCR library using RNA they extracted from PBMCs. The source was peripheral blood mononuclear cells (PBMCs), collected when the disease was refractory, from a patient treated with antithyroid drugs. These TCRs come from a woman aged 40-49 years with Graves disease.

In DNA, the CDR3 is TGCGCCAGCAGCTTGCAGAGTCCCGACGAGCAGTACTTC. Amino acids: CASSLQSPDEQYF. V gene TRBV5-1 combines with J gene TRBJ2-7; D uncertain. V was clipped by 1 base and J by 5 bases, with 10 bases between them. Germline loops: CDR1 SGHRS, CDR2 YFSETQ. The CDR3 runs to 13 residues.

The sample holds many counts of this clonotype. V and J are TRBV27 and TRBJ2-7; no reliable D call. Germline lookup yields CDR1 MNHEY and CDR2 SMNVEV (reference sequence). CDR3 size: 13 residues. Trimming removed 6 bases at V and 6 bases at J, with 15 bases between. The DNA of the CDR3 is TGTGCCAGCAGAGCATTTTCCGTTGGCGAGCAGTACTTC. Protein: CASRAFSVGEQYF.

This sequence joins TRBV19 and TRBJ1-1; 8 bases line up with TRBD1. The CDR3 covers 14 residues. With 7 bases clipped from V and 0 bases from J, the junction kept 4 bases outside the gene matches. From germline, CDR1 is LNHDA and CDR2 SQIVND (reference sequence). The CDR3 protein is CASMAGGMNTEAFF. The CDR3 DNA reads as TGTGCCAGTATGGCAGGGGGCATGAACACTGAAGCTTTCTTT.

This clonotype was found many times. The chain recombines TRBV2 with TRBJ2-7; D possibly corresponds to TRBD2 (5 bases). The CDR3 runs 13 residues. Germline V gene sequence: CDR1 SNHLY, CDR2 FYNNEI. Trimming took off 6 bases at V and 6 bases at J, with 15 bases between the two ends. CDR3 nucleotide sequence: TGTGCCAGCAGGGTCGGACTGGCAACCGAGCAGTACTTC. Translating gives CASRVGLATEQYF.